The 13 T cell receptor beta chains listed next were all sequenced from one sample in a study of T cell responses to AZD1222 COVID-19 vaccine. TCRdb's copy holds only in-frame clones and misses some; the assay was immunoSEQ multiplex PCR. This sample has some 140,000 clones; roughly 85% occur once, and the top ten carry 7.9%. The starting material was peripheral blood, obtained 28 days after the second dose of the MenACWY control vaccine. These TCRs come from an adult who received the MenACWY meningococcal vaccine as a control.

This clone was detected once. V gene TRBV4-3 combines with J gene TRBJ1-3; the D gene is possibly TRBD1 (5 bases). The germline V and J ends were trimmed by 0 bases and 1 base, with 13 bases remaining between them. The CDR3 contains 17 residues. Germline CDR1 and CDR2: LGHNA and YSLEER. The CDR3 DNA reads TGCGCCAGCAGCCAAGATGTTAGGGCAGGGTCTGGAAACACCATATATTTT. This gives the protein CASSQDVRAGSGNTIYF.

The chain combines TRBV28 with TRBJ1-2; 7 bases align to TRBD1. V dropped 7 bases and J dropped 0; count of bases not matched to a gene: 5. Germline V gives CDR1 MDHEN, CDR2 SYDVKM. The CDR3 is 14 amino acids. CDR3 loop: CASIRQGSNYGYTF. CDR3 bases: TGTGCCAGCATTCGACAGGGATCTAACTATGGCTACACCTTC.

This clone was found a few times. The V gene is TRBV11-2, the J gene TRBJ2-7, with 10 bases matching TRBD1. V shed 5 bases and J 3 bases; nucleotides not matched to a gene: 7. This CDR3 comprises 15 residues. Germline V lookup: CDR1 SGHAT, CDR2 FQNNGV. The CDR3 DNA sequence: TGTGCCAGCAGCCCTGACAGGGGGCCCGGCTACGAGCAGTACGTC. Translated, it gives CASSPDRGPGYEQYV.

The J gene is TRBJ1-2, the V gene TRBV6-5, with D uncertain. The CDR3 totals 15 residues. Germline V lookup: CDR1 MNHEY, CDR2 SVGAGI. The germline V and J ends were trimmed by 7 bases and 0 bases, with 15 bases remaining between them. The CDR3 DNA follows: TGTGCCAGCATCGAGGGATCTTTAGCTAACTATGGCTACACCTTC. Protein sequence: CASIEGSLANYGYTF.

This sequence joins TRBV24-1 and TRBJ1-2; no definite D call. V was clipped by 4 bases and J by 1 base, with 12 bases between them. The CDR3 extends over 15 amino acids. CDR1 and CDR2 from the germline V gene are KGHDR and SFDVKD. This chain's CDR3 is CATSDPLGDNYGYTF. The CDR3 bases are TGTGCCACCAGTGACCCTCTGGGAGATAACTATGGCTACACCTTC.

This clone has only a few counts. The V and J genes are TRBV25-1 and TRBJ1-1; D gene uncertain. CDR3 size: 14 residues. Germline-derived CDR1 and CDR2 are MGHDK and SYGVNS. The V end was cut by 0 bases, the J end by 4 bases, with 9 bases between. CDR3 loop: CASSEYQEGTEAFF. In DNA form, the CDR3 reads TGTGCCAGCAGTGAATATCAGGAGGGCACTGAAGCTTTCTTT.

This chain connects TRBV7-9 to TRBJ1-2; perhaps TRBD1 as D (5 bases). Trimming removed 5 bases from V and 6 bases from J, with 10 bases in between. CDR1 and CDR2 (germline): SEHNR, FQNEAQ (reference sequence). This CDR3 has 12 residues. The CDR3 protein is CASSLGVDGYTF. Here the CDR3 DNA reads TGTGCCAGCAGCCTGGGGGTGGATGGCTACACCTTC.

The chain joins TRBV5-1 to TRBJ1-4; no clear D gene. CDR1 is SGHRS, CDR2 YFSETQ, per germline. This CDR3 is built from 14 residues. V dropped 5 bases and J dropped 7 bases, with 15 bases sitting between them. In nucleotides, the CDR3 is TGCGCCAGCAGACCGGAGGGCAGTGGTGAAAAACTGTTTTTT. It yields the protein CASRPEGSGEKLFF.

The V call is TRBV5-1, the J call TRBJ1-5; D not resolved. The CDR3 loop spans 13 amino acids. Germline values: CDR1 SGHRS, CDR2 YFSETQ. V lost 0 bases and J lost 7, with 8 bases in between. CDR3 residues: CASSLGLGQPQHF. As DNA, the CDR3 is TGCGCCAGCAGCTTGGGCTTGGGGCAGCCCCAGCATTTT.

The table lists this clone with a few counts. The chain recombines TRBV3-1 (or the pseudogene TRBV3-2) with TRBJ2-1; tentative D call: TRBD1 (6 bases). V was shortened by 1 base and J by 13 bases, with 11 bases between the two germline ends. CDR1 LGHDT and CDR2 YNNKEL come from the germline V gene (reference sequence). The CDR3 covers 12 residues. The CDR3 coding sequence is TGTGCCAGCAGCCAAGCGGACAGCTCCCAGTTCTTC. Amino acid sequence: CASSQADSSQFF.

This chain connects TRBV9 to TRBJ2-7; unclear D gene. The germline V and J ends were trimmed by 0 bases and 7 bases, with 14 bases remaining between them. CDR1 and CDR2 from the germline V gene are SGDLS and YYNGEE. This CDR3 has 14 amino acids. Here the CDR3 reads CASSVGEPYGEQYF. In DNA, the CDR3 is TGTGCCAGCAGCGTAGGAGAGCCTTACGGGGAGCAGTACTTC.

V and J are TRBV28 and TRBJ1-5, with D perhaps TRBD1 (5 bases). The CDR3 consists of 16 residues. Germline lookup yields CDR1 MDHEN and CDR2 SYDVKM. V lost 0 bases to trimming and J lost 4 bases, with 13 bases between them. CDR3 sequence (DNA): TGTGCCAGCAGTTTATGGCAGGGCCAGGGAAATCAGCCCCAGCATTTT. It yields the protein CASSLWQGQGNQPQHF.

The V call is TRBV2, the J call TRBJ1-6; 7 bases are a match to TRBD1. The CDR3 has 15 residues. CDR1 SNHLY and CDR2 FYNNEI come from the germline V gene. V gave up 6 bases and J gave up 5 bases; unmatched junction bases: 7. The CDR3 DNA follows: TGTGCCAGCAGGGGGACAGTTAATAATAATTCACCCCTCCACTTT. This sequence encodes CASRGTVNNNSPLHF.